This T cell receptor beta chain comes out of a study of blood T cell repertoires in COVID-19. This clone appeared once. Participants, roughly 18 to 90 years old, spanned fewer than 30 US areas. Cohort assignment relied on participant-reported clinical history. Two negative PCRs, clearance, or symptom resolution had been documented for recovered Cohort 3 donors. In the source study's methods: Amplifying reference gene primers gave estimates of nucleated cell counts. Some clones are missing from TCRdb's copy, which holds only in-frame ones; the method was immunoSEQ multiplex PCR. V, J and clone size reflect that table, while D and trimming were determined from the DNA. The sample shows under 450,000 clones, around four fifths of them seen only once. The V gene's germline CDR1 is SGHRS and CDR2 YFSETQ. V lost 4 bases and J lost 1, with 23 bases in between. The CDR3 has 18 residues.

The clonotype originates from a woman between 50 and 59 years old who had recovered from COVID-19. The chain has TRBV5-1 and TRBJ1-1; a weak D match, TRBD1 (6 bases). Sequenced: PBMCs or T cells enriched from blood (not recorded which). CDR3 bases: TGCGCCAGCAGCCTAAGGATTCGGACAGCAAGTCAGAACACTGAAGCTTTCTTT. It specifies CASSLRIRTASQNTEAFF.